This T cell receptor beta chain was captured in a study of T cells after posttransplantation cyclophosphamide. After removal of 1 base from V and 0 bases from J, the junction contained 7 bases not matched to a gene. Germline CDR1 SEHNR, CDR2 FQNEAQ (reference sequence). The CDR3 length is 17 residues. This clone was seen repeatedly, ten times or more. Generated by immunoSEQ multiplex PCR, the TCRdb table keeps only in-frame clones and is missing some. Observed are about 39,000 clones, no singletons, with the top ten taking about 4.5%. Material for sequencing was PBMCs. The sequence derives from a woman in her 50s in good health and a related stem cell transplant donor. V gene TRBV7-9 combines with J gene TRBJ1-1; 8 bases fit TRBD1. The CDR3: CASSLGGPGQVNTEAFF. In nucleotides, the CDR3 is TGTGCCAGCAGCTTAGGGGGACCGGGACAGGTGAACACTGAAGCTTTCTTT.